This is a list of T cell receptor beta chains from one sample in a study of OX40 agonist ivuxolimab in advanced cancers. Here immunoSEQ multiplex PCR was the method, and the copy in TCRdb shows in-frame clones only, minus some. This table has around 21,000 clones, around 85% appearing once. The starting material was CD4+ or CD8+ T cells sorted from blood, obtained in a trial of the OX40 agonist ivuxolimab. These receptors all come from an adult with an advanced solid tumor such as melanoma, head and neck, liver or kidney cancer. Each CDR3 is given without its conserved first and last residue. Clone size, where shown, is once, few, many, or a class for clones that have expanded.

v_gene	j_gene	abundance	CDR3aa
TRBV5-4	TRBJ2-7	.	ASSSGTSYEQY
TRBV5-1	TRBJ2-1	.	ASSLAGIGGNEQF
TRBV2	TRBJ2-3	.	ASSHLLAGVTDTQY
TRBV11-2	TRBJ2-7	.	ASSFSEGYEQY
TRBV6-5	TRBJ2-7	.	ASSPGTWYEQY
TRBV6-5	TRBJ2-1	.	ASSYSQGESGNEQF
TRBV5-6	TRBJ2-7	medium-sized	ASSLRLYEQY
TRBV28	.	.	ASSASGSYEQY
TRBV19	TRBJ2-1	few	ASSIVLQNEQF
TRBV5-4	TRBJ2-5	.	ASSLKQDQETQY
TRBV28	TRBJ2-3	.	ASSTIGGGRTDTQY
TRBV5-4	TRBJ2-1	.	ASSLGSGGPFDEQF
TRBV27	TRBJ2-1	.	ASSRGSYNEQF
TRBV9	TRBJ2-7	.	ASSLDGREGREQY
TRBV11-2	TRBJ2-7	.	ASSLVRVSVMEQY
TRBV7-8	TRBJ2-1	.	ASSPPATYNEQF
TRBV29-1	TRBJ2-1	medium-sized	SVEDYRREGYNEQF
TRBV2	TRBJ2-7	few	ASIILGATYEQY
TRBV28	TRBJ2-3	few	ASSFAGSTDTQY
TRBV5-1	TRBJ2-4	.	ASRDYYTQNIQY
TRBV4-1	TRBJ2-5	.	ASSQDPKTQY
TRBV9	TRBJ1-5	.	ASSVSDGEPQH
TRBV19	TRBJ2-7	.	ASSEAGTAKTYEQY
TRBV4-2	TRBJ1-5	.	ASSHPRGQGVDSNQPQH
TRBV5-1	TRBJ2-7	.	ASSSRGYEQY
TRBV9	TRBJ2-2	.	ASSVQGGNTGELF
TRBV29-1	TRBJ2-5	.	SVEGGQGDETQY
TRBV4-1	TRBJ2-7	.	ASSQDGGLAYNEQY
TRBV5-1	TRBJ2-5	few	ASSLTPKDQY
TRBV19	TRBJ2-3	.	ASSIGWGTSTDTQY
TRBV12-5	TRBJ2-2	.	ASGLTPGEDTGELF
TRBV5-6	TRBJ2-1	.	ASSPGRGAWNEQF
TRBV6-4	TRBJ2-3	.	ASGKGSTDTQY
TRBV28	TRBJ2-5	.	ASSPGGGLTKQY
TRBV7-6	TRBJ2-1	.	ASSLWEGNEQF
TRBV11-3	TRBJ2-7	.	ASSLRLYYEQY
TRBV30	TRBJ2-7	.	AWSFLGTAEEQY
TRBV18	TRBJ1-1	once	ASSPGHRDRAGNTEAF
TRBV5-6	TRBJ1-2	.	ASSLGGLGYT
TRBV7-8	TRBJ2-2	.	ASTHWAANTGELF